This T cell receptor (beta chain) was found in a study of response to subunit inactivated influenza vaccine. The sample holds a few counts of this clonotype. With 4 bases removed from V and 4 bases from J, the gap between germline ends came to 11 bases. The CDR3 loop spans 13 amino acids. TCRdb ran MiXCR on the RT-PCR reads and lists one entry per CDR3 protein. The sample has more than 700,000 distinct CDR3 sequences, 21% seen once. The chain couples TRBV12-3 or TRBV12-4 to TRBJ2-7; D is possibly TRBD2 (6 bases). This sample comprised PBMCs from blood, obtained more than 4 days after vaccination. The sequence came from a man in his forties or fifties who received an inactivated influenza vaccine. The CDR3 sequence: CASSYQGLYEQYF. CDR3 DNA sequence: TGTGCCAGCAGTTATCAGGGACTGTACGAGCAGTACTTC.